Below are 15 T cell receptor beta chains sequenced from a single sample in a study of T cells in Graves' hyperthyroidism and ophthalmopathy. Amplification targeted TCR beta CDR3 regions from RNA transcripts. HTBI primers were the set used in a first-round RT-PCR of the TCR CDR3. TCRdb fed the multiplex PCR reads into MiXCR, producing one record per CDR3 protein. The table records about 200,000 distinct CDR3 sequences, 15% to 20% of them present only once. What was sequenced was blood. These receptors were collected from a man in his fifties or sixties with Graves' hyperthyroidism.

This clonotype was observed a handful of times. V usage is TRBV2 and J usage is TRBJ2-5, with D perhaps TRBD1 (5 bases). CDR1 and CDR2 (germline): SNHLY, FYNNEI. This CDR3 has 13 residues. The CDR3, as DNA: TGTGCAACCATAGACAGCCGCCAAGAGACCCAGTACTTC. This encodes CATIDSRQETQYF.

This chain links TRBV10-3 with TRBJ2-2, with D possibly TRBD2 on 6 matching bases. The germline V gene encodes CDR1 ENHRY and CDR2 SYGVKD. This CDR3 spans 13 amino acids. V was pared by 5 bases and J by 4 bases, with 8 bases between. CDR3 nucleotide sequence: TGTGCCATCAGTCCTAGCGCCACCGGGGAGCTGTTTTTT. It translates to CAISPSATGELFF.

This clonotype has a count of ten or more. The chain has TRBV18 and TRBJ2-1; D is possibly TRBD2 (6 bases). V lost 0 bases to trimming and J lost 5 bases, with 11 bases between them. This CDR3 contains 15 residues. CDR1 is KGHSH and CDR2 is LQKENI in the germline V gene. CDR3 region: CASSPPRGLHNEQFF. The CDR3 nucleotides are TGTGCCAGCTCACCACCAAGGGGACTCCACAATGAGCAGTTCTTC.

This clonotype was detected many times. V is TRBV11-2 and J is TRBJ2-5, with a possible D match to TRBD2 (6 bases). This CDR3 has 14 amino acids. The V end lost 4 bases, the J end lost 1 base, and 10 bases lay between the germline ends. The germline gives CDR1 SGHAT, CDR2 FQNNGV. The DNA of the CDR3 is TGTGCCAGCAGCTATAGCGGTATCCAAGAGACCCAGTACTTC. It codes for CASSYSGIQETQYF.

Ten or more counts support this clonotype. V usage is TRBV5-1 and J usage is TRBJ2-3; D is unclear. Germline V gene data show CDR1 as SGHRS and CDR2 as YFSETQ. V shed 0 bases and J shed 3 bases, with 8 bases lying between them. This CDR3 spans 14 amino acids. In nucleotides, the CDR3 is TGCGCCAGCAGCTTGGGGACGGAGACAGATACGCAGTATTTT. Translating gives CASSLGTETDTQYF.

The chain links TRBV4-1 to TRBJ1-2; D gene unclear. The V end was cut by 2 bases, the J end by 4 bases, with 14 bases between. Germline V gives CDR1 MGHRA, CDR2 YSYEKL. CDR3 length: 15 residues. DNA for the CDR3: TGCGCCAGCAGCCAAAAAGACACGATGGGCTATGGCTACACCTTC. Its protein product is CASSQKDTMGYGYTF.

This clonotype was seen more than once but under ten times. This CDR3 is CASRPGGTGKNSPLHF. In nucleotides, the CDR3 is TGTGCCAGCAGACCCGGGGGGACAGGGAAGAATTCACCCCTCCACTTT. This sequence joins TRBV6-1 and TRBJ1-6; TRBD1 matches 9 bases. Losses at the gene ends were 6 bases for V and 7 bases for J; bases not matched to a gene: 10. Germline V gives CDR1 MNHNS, CDR2 SASEGT. This CDR3 contains 16 residues.

This clonotype was found many times. This chain uses TRBV28 with TRBJ1-5; no clear D. This CDR3 region has 12 residues. V lost 5 bases to trimming and J lost 4 bases, with 6 bases between them. CDR1 MDHEN and CDR2 SYDVKM come from the germline V gene. The CDR3 loop reads CASSPTNQPQHF. The CDR3 DNA is TGTGCCAGCAGTCCCACTAATCAGCCCCAGCATTTT.

The sample holds a few counts of this clonotype. The rearrangement joins TRBV5-5 to TRBJ2-7; D call uncertain. V lost 8 bases and J lost 5, with 20 bases in between. CDR1 is SGHKS and CDR2 is YYEKEE in the germline V gene (reference sequence). This CDR3 has 14 residues. The CDR3 DNA reads as TGTGCCAGAAGTATTCCTGGCAGGAACCACGAGCAGTACTTC. Protein: CARSIPGRNHEQYF.

This clonotype was recorded a few times. V is TRBV20-1 and J is TRBJ1-1; the D gene is possibly TRBD1 (5 bases). In germline, CDR1 is DFQATT, CDR2 SNEGSKA (reference sequence). Trimming stripped 3 bases from V and 3 bases from J, with 14 bases between. The CDR3 loop spans 14 amino acids. CDR3 residues: CSASNWGVDTEAFF. DNA for the CDR3: TGCAGTGCTAGCAACTGGGGGGTGGACACTGAAGCTTTCTTT.

This clonotype was observed at least ten times. This chain joins TRBV11-2 and TRBJ2-5; 8 bases are shared with TRBD1. The CDR3 has 16 residues. The V gene's germline CDR1 is SGHAT and CDR2 FQNNGV. Germline trimming cut 4 bases from V and 5 bases from J; bases unmatched to any gene: 12. CDR3 nucleotide sequence: TGTGCCAGCAGCTCCCCGACAGGGGCGTCGGTTGAGACCCAGTACTTC. As protein: CASSSPTGASVETQYF.

This clonotype was seen ten or more times. This chain links TRBV20-1 with TRBJ2-5, with 10 bases aligning to TRBD2. V gave up 5 bases and J gave up 2 bases; unmatched junction bases: 8. Germline V lookup: CDR1 DFQATT, CDR2 SNEGSKA (reference sequence). The length of the CDR3 is 15 residues. The DNA for the CDR3 is TGCAGTGCTTCCACCGGGACTAGCGTACAAGAGACCCAGTACTTC. It specifies CSASTGTSVQETQYF.

This clonotype showed up many times. This sequence joins TRBV30 and TRBJ2-7, with D perhaps matching TRBD1 (6 bases). Trimming stripped 7 bases from V and 4 bases from J, with 17 bases between. CDR1 and CDR2 from the germline V gene are GTSNPN and SVGIG (reference sequence). The CDR3 consists of 13 residues. CDR3 protein: CALQGADGYEQYF. CDR3 in DNA: TGTGCCTTACAGGGAGCTGATGGTTACGAGCAGTACTTC. Full variable domain (remainder filled in from reference TRBV30 and TRBJ2-7): SQTIHQWPATLVQPVGSPLSLECTVEGTSNPNLYWYRQAAGRGLQLLFYSVGIGQISSEVPQNLSASRPQDRQFILSSKKLLLSDSGFYLCALQGADGYEQYFGPGTRLTVT.

This clonotype appeared a few times. The CDR3 region is CASGTNGLAGSTDTQYF. CDR3 in DNA: TGTGCTAGTGGAACTAACGGACTAGCGGGCAGCACAGATACGCAGTATTTT. The V and J genes are TRBV12-5 and TRBJ2-3; 11 bases fit TRBD2. Germline V gene sequence: CDR1 LGHNT, CDR2 FRNRAP. This CDR3 has 17 residues. With V trimmed by 6 bases and J by 0 bases, 8 bases remained unmatched. The entire variable domain, with the rest obtained from reference TRBV12-5 and TRBJ2-3, is as follows: DARVTQTPRHKVTEMGQEVTMRCQPILGHNTVFWYRQTMMQGLELLAYFRNRAPLDDSGMPKDRFSAEMPDATLATLKIQPSEPRDSAVYFCASGTNGLAGSTDTQYFGPGTRLTVL.

This clonotype was seen a few times. The V and J genes are TRBV28 and TRBJ2-1, with TRBD2 identical over 7 bases. This CDR3 has 10 residues. V lost 8 bases and J lost 8; bases outside the gene matches: 0. Germline V lookup: CDR1 MDHEN, CDR2 SYDVKM. CDR3 protein: CASGGDEQFF. For the CDR3, the DNA is TGTGCCAGCGGGGGGGATGAGCAGTTCTTC.